This T cell receptor (beta chain) was obtained from a study of OX40 agonist ivuxolimab in advanced cancers. Background for the entire study: Ivuxolimab was an agonistic, fully human IgG2 monoclonal antibody directed against OX40 (CD134), a costimulatory receptor. Intravenous ivuxolimab was administered to patients every 2 weeks at six dose levels: 0.01, 0.1, 0.3, 1.5, 3 and 10 mg/kg. Of the approximately 54 patients in dose escalation, about 20 had hepatocellular carcinoma, some 15 had melanoma, 9 had renal cell carcinoma and 9 had head and neck cancer. In the dose-escalation cohort, over 65% of patients were male, and the mean age was roughly 60 years, with a range of 23 to 79. Patients were allowed to have had prior anti-PD-1, anti-PD-L1 or anti-CTLA-4 therapy, and approximately 40% of the dose-escalation patients had been treated with checkpoint inhibitors. Partial responses occurred in three dose-escalation patients: two with cutaneous melanoma and one with hepatocellular carcinoma. Peripheral TCRbeta sequencing aimed to test whether ivuxolimab altered TCR sequence diversity and caused clonal T-cell expansion. The paper describes the monotherapy dose-escalation part (N of about 55 patients) of the phase I trial of ivuxolimab. The study at large found these results: At doses of 0.1 to 3.0 mg/kg, clonal expansion of both CD4+ and CD8+ blood T cells was observed from baseline to week 6. Low levels of normalized T-cell clonal expansion were also seen in some nonresponding patients. In partial responders in the 0.1-3.0 mg/kg groups, normalized peripheral clonal expansion was found to be among the lowest, especially among CD8+ T cells. The antigen specificity of the clonally expanded peripheral T cells was not determined. After ivuxolimab, CD8+ T cells had more expanded clones than CD4+ T cells on average.

Comments on this clone: Its target antigen remains unknown. It has no much larger one-base neighbor in the sample; base qualities were not kept.

The germline V gene specifies ENHRY as CDR1 and SYGVKD as CDR2. V sheds 7 bases and J sheds 4 bases, leaving 14 bases between their ends. The CDR3 runs 14 residues from the cysteine to the phenylalanine. The CDR3 DNA has 42 bases and is translated from base 1. The trial excluded patients who had a history of autoimmune disease or were on systemic immunosuppression. Peripheral blood for TCR sequencing was drawn from every dose cohort at baseline, at cycle 4 day 1 and at cycle 7 day 1. The samples were taken from a phase I, first-in-human, multicenter, open-label dose-escalation trial of ivuxolimab. Adults with locally advanced or metastatic head and neck squamous cell, hepatocellular, melanoma or renal cell carcinoma were enrolled in the trial. Before TCR sequencing, CD4+ T cells and CD8+ T cells were sorted from peripheral blood as separate populations. Genomic DNA was extracted from sorted cells for sequencing of the TCRbeta CDR3 region. The immunoSEQ Assay was used to sequence the TCRbeta CDR3 regions. TCRdb took this table from immuneACCESS and kept in-frame rearrangements with V and J called. Such tables lack part of the clones; where checked against another copy, unresolved V genes explain under half of the gap, and the rest is unexplained. Counted in this sample were fewer than 40,000 clones; roughly 80% of them appeared once. Roughly an eighth of the sample is in the top ten clones.

The chain is assembled from TRBV10-3 and TRBJ2-1; the D gene is perhaps TRBD1, on 6 matching bases. The sequences come from CD4+ or CD8+ T cells sorted from blood, collected in a trial of the OX40 agonist ivuxolimab. This sequence originates from an adult with an advanced solid tumor such as melanoma, head and neck, liver or kidney cancer. The DNA is as follows: TGTGCCATCACTCAGACAGGAGAATACAATGAGCAGTTCTTC. The encoded protein is CAITQTGEYNEQFF.